These T cell receptor beta chains were read from a single sample in a study of T cells in Graves' hyperthyroidism and ophthalmopathy. Via MiXCR, TCRdb re-called the multiplex PCR reads, giving one row per CDR3 protein. The sample has around 300,000 distinct CDR3 sequences; around 14% are singletons. Sample: blood. These receptors came from a woman in her twenties or thirties with Graves' hyperthyroidism. Each CDR3 is given with its conserved first and last residue. The order of the fields is D gene, V gene, J gene, clone size, CDR3 DNA, CDR3 protein. A D gene is named only where the DNA matches it firmly. For some rows the clone size is stated as once, few or many, or as a class when expanded; others skip it.

>.|TRBV19|TRBJ2-2|few
TGTGCCAGTACCGGTTTCCGGGACTCCGACACGATAGGTGGCACCGGGGAGCTGTTTTTT
CASTGFRDSDTIGGTGELFF
>TRBD2|TRBV5-8|TRBJ2-1|.
TGTGCCAGCAGCTTAGCGGGAGGGTTAGGCGAGCAGTTCTTC
CASSLAGGLGEQFF
>TRBD2|TRBV24-1|TRBJ2-3|few
TGTGCCACCAGTGACCCTAGCGGGAGGGGAACAGATACGCAGTATTTT
CATSDPSGRGTDTQYF
>TRBD1|TRBV4-3|TRBJ1-4|few
TGCGCCAGCAGCCAAGATCGGTTGGGACAGTATAATGAAAAACTGTTTTTT
CASSQDRLGQYNEKLFF
>TRBD2|TRBV7-2|TRBJ2-1|many
TGTGCCAGCAGCTTAGCAGCGGGAGCACCCCATGAGCAGTTCTTC
CASSLAAGAPHEQFF
>.|TRBV3-1|TRBJ2-7|few
TGTGCCAGCAGCCAAGATGCTACAGGGCATCGCGTGCAGTACTTC
CASSQDATGHRVQYF
>.|TRBV12-3/TRBV12-4|TRBJ1-2|many
TGTGCCAGCAGTTTGAGGTTAAGTGGCTACACCTTC
CASSLRLSGYTF
>.|TRBV12-3/TRBV12-4|TRBJ1-1|many
TGTGTCTCACGGAAGTCCTTGGGACTCATGAACACTGAAGCTTTCTTT
CVSRKSLGLMNTEAFF
>.|TRBV10-2|TRBJ1-4|few
TGCGCCACCTACCATGAAAAACTGTTTTTT
CATYHEKLFF
>TRBD1|TRBV11-2|TRBJ2-2|few
TGTGCCAGCAGCGTCATCTCCGGACAGGGGTACACCGGGGAGCTGTTTTTT
CASSVISGQGYTGELFF
>TRBD2|TRBV6-1|TRBJ2-5|many
TGTGCCAGCAGTGAATTGGGTAGCGGGGAGACCCAGTACTTC
CASSELGSGETQYF
>.|TRBV7-9|TRBJ2-7|many
TGTGCCAGCAGCGTGGAGGGGGTTTCCTACGAGCAGTACTTC
CASSVEGVSYEQYF
>.|TRBV29-1|TRBJ2-5|.
TGCAGCGTGCTCCGGGACACCGGTGGGGAGACCCAGTACTTC
CSVLRDTGGETQYF
>.|TRBV12-3/TRBV12-4|TRBJ1-1|many
TGTGCCAGCAGTTTAAGGGGGAGTGGGAACACTGAAGCTTTCTTT
CASSLRGSGNTEAFF
>.|TRBV28|TRBJ2-7|many
TGTGCCAGCAGTCTTTCCAGGGGGAGGTACGAGCAGTACTTC
CASSLSRGRYEQYF
>TRBD1|TRBV20-1|TRBJ2-7|.
TGCAGTGCTACTCCCACAGGGGCCTACGAGCAGTACTTC
CSATPTGAYEQYF
>TRBD2|TRBV6-2/TRBV6-3|TRBJ2-1|few
TGTGCCAGCAGGGGAACCAGGACTAGCGGGAGCTCCTACAATGAGCAGTTCTTC
CASRGTRTSGSSYNEQFF
>.|TRBV4-2|TRBJ2-1|.
TGTGCCAGCAGCCAAGTCGGGACTTACAATGAGCAGTTCTTC
CASSQVGTYNEQFF
>TRBD2|TRBV28|TRBJ2-5|many
TGTGCCAGCAGGGGGAGTCTAGCGGGAGGGGGAGAGACCCAGTACTTC
CASRGSLAGGGETQYF
>.|TRBV4-3|TRBJ1-2|.
TGCGCCAGCAGCCAAGATTTCCAGGCGGTAGATGGCTACACCTTC
CASSQDFQAVDGYTF
>.|TRBV5-1|TRBJ1-4|few
TGCGCCAGCAGCTTCGGGGGGGCGCTGGCAACTAATGAAAAACTGTTTTTT
CASSFGGALATNEKLFF
>.|TRBV6-1|TRBJ1-3|many
TGTGCCAGCAGTGAAAACAGCTCTGGAAACACCATATATTTT
CASSENSSGNTIYF